The 15 T cell receptor beta chains below all came from one sample that was sequenced in a study of Graves' ophthalmopathy and Graves' hyperthyroidism. Amplified TCR beta CDR3 regions were obtained using RNA transcripts as template. First-round RT-PCR used HTBI primers; second-round multiplex PCR followed. TCRdb redid the calling of the multiplex PCR reads with MiXCR, one entry per CDR3 protein. The sample shows fewer than 400,000 distinct CDR3 sequences, roughly 18% of them seen only once. Sequences were obtained from peripheral blood. The receptors originated from a young woman with Graves' ophthalmopathy.

This clonotype was counted at least ten times. The chain joins TRBV10-3 to TRBJ2-5; 7 bases match TRBD1. The CDR3 spans 14 residues. V shed 6 bases and J 2 bases; nucleotides not matched to a gene: 6. Germline CDR1 reads ENHRY; CDR2 reads SYGVKD. Written as DNA, the CDR3 is TGTGCCATCAGCCCCGGGACAGTACAAGAGACCCAGTACTTC. It encodes CAISPGTVQETQYF.

There are many counts of this clonotype. The rearrangement joins TRBV9 to TRBJ1-2, with D possibly matching TRBD1 (5 bases). The CDR3 length is 13 residues. Trimming removed 8 bases from V and 4 bases from J, with 15 bases in between. Germline loops: CDR1 SGDLS, CDR2 YYNGEE. CDR3 in amino acids: CASRDGTPYGYTF. CDR3 DNA: TGTGCCAGTAGGGACGGAACTCCCTATGGCTACACCTTC. Combining the CDR3 with reference TRBV9 and TRBJ1-2 gives the whole variable domain DSGVTQTPKHLITATGQRVTLRCSPRSGDLSVYWYQQSLDQGLQFLIQYYNGEERAKGNILERFSAQQFPDLHSELNLSSLELGDSALYFCASRDGTPYGYTFGSGTRLTVV.

This clonotype was seen at least ten times. This rearrangement joins TRBV12-3 or TRBV12-4 to TRBJ1-3, with D unclear. There are 11 residues in the CDR3. V dropped 6 bases and J dropped 6 bases, with 6 bases sitting between them. The CDR3 protein is CASSPSNTIYF. The CDR3, as DNA: TGTGCCAGCAGCCCATCAAACACCATATATTTT.

This clonotype appeared many times. The V gene is TRBV27, the J gene TRBJ2-7, with D possibly matching TRBD1 (5 bases). Germline V CDR1 and CDR2: MNHEY, SMNVEV (reference sequence). The V gene lost 4 bases and the J gene lost 1 base, with 11 bases spanning the gap. The CDR3 runs to 14 residues. The CDR3 loop is CASSWAGLSYEQYF. CDR3 DNA: TGTGCCAGCAGTTGGGCAGGGCTGTCCTACGAGCAGTACTTC.

This clonotype was seen ten or more times. The chain recombines TRBV28 with TRBJ2-7; 8 bases are shared with TRBD2. The CDR3 runs to 14 residues. The ends lost 3 bases at V and 0 bases at J; junction bases unmatched: 1. From germline, CDR1 is MDHEN and CDR2 SYDVKM. CDR3 nucleotide sequence: TGTGCCAGCAGTTTCGGGACTAGCTCCTACGAGCAGTACTTC. It yields the protein CASSFGTSSYEQYF.

This clonotype was detected ten times or more. The CDR3 DNA reads TGCAGTGCTATCCTCCGGGGACACCCCGTACGGTCCAAAAACATTCAGTACTTC. Amino acid sequence: CSAILRGHPVRSKNIQYF. The gene calls are TRBV20-1 and TRBJ2-4, with a weak D call TRBD1 (6 bases). The germline gives CDR1 DFQATT, CDR2 SNEGSKA (reference sequence). The CDR3 extends over 18 amino acids. Trimming removed 4 bases at V and 2 bases at J, with 24 bases between.

This clonotype was recorded at least ten times. V and J are TRBV6-5 and TRBJ2-7; 8 bases fit TRBD1. The CDR3 extends over 14 amino acids. V gave up 10 bases and J gave up 5 bases; unmatched junction bases: 13. Germline V gene data show CDR1 as MNHEY and CDR2 as SVGAGI. Written as DNA, the CDR3 is TGTGCCACCAAGGACAGGGATGCTTGGGACGAGCAGTACTTC. This gives the protein CATKDRDAWDEQYF.

This clonotype showed up many times. V is TRBV20-1 and J is TRBJ2-5; 8 positions match TRBD2. The CDR3 has 15 amino acids. With 1 base clipped from V and 1 base from J, the junction kept 5 bases outside the gene matches. CDR1 and CDR2 (germline): DFQATT, SNEGSKA (reference sequence). The CDR3 DNA sequence: TGCAGTGCTAGAGTAGCCCGGGAGGGCCAAGAGACCCAGTACTTC. It translates to CSARVAREGQETQYF.

This clonotype was seen at least ten times. The V and J genes are TRBV6-5 and TRBJ1-6, with D perhaps TRBD1 (6 bases). Germline V gene sequence: CDR1 MNHEY, CDR2 SVGAGI. V was clipped by 0 bases and J by 8 bases, with 20 bases between them. The CDR3 length is 18 residues. This chain's CDR3 is CASSYSRGQSPRDSPLHF. CDR3 in DNA: TGTGCCAGCAGTTACTCGAGAGGACAGTCACCTCGGGATTCACCCCTCCACTTT.

This clonotype was counted many times. This chain links TRBV18 with TRBJ2-7; 7 bases match TRBD2. V lost 2 bases to trimming and J lost 6 bases; unmatched junction nucleotides: 4. CDR1 KGHSH and CDR2 LQKENI come from the germline V gene. CDR3 length equals 13 residues. Written as DNA, the CDR3 is TGTGCCAGCTCACCAGCGGGAGCGTCCGAGCAGTACTTC. It is translated as CASSPAGASEQYF.

This clonotype was seen repeatedly, ten times or more. This rearrangement joins TRBV12-3 or TRBV12-4 to TRBJ2-5; TRBD1 agrees at 7 bases. CDR3 length: 20 amino acids. The junction had 24 bases not matched to a gene; V was cut back by 6 bases and J by 2 bases. Here the CDR3 reads CASRPPSVWPTGEMQETQYF. The CDR3 region has the DNA TGTGCCAGCAGGCCCCCATCGGTTTGGCCAACAGGGGAAATGCAAGAGACCCAGTACTTC.

The chain recombines TRBV6-2 or TRBV6-3 with TRBJ1-2; 9 positions match TRBD1. The CDR3 loop spans 14 amino acids. Germline CDR1 reads MNHEY; CDR2 reads SVGEGT. The junction had 5 bases not matched to a gene; V was cut back by 5 bases and J by 4 bases. The CDR3, as DNA: TGTGCCAGCAGTCGCGGGGACAGGGTCTATGGCTACACCTTC. Its protein is CASSRGDRVYGYTF.

This clonotype was picked up one time. The V gene is TRBV20-1, the J gene TRBJ2-5; 12 positions match TRBD2. The CDR3 runs 15 residues. The V gene's germline CDR1 is DFQATT and CDR2 SNEGSKA (reference sequence). V shed 5 bases, J shed 4 bases, and the junction held 8 bases outside the gene matches. The CDR3 region has the DNA TGCAGTGCTGGCCCGCTAGCGGGAGGGTCAGAGACCCAGTACTTC. This encodes CSAGPLAGGSETQYF.

There are many counts of this clonotype. The chain links TRBV30 to TRBJ2-2; weak D call: TRBD2 (5 bases). Germline loops: CDR1 GTSNPN, CDR2 SVGIG (reference sequence). The V and J ends lost 4 bases and 0 bases respectively, with 9 bases between them. CDR3 size: 14 residues. CDR3 nucleotides: TGTGCCTGGAAGGACTCAGCGAACACCGGGGAGCTGTTTTTT. It codes for CAWKDSANTGELFF.

This clonotype was seen at least ten times. V usage is TRBV28 and J usage is TRBJ1-1, with 7 bases lining up with TRBD1. Germline V gives CDR1 MDHEN, CDR2 SYDVKM. Trimming cost V 5 bases and J 1 base; bases outside gene matches: 7. The CDR3 covers 15 residues. Here the CDR3 DNA reads TGTGCCAGCAGTCCCCGGGGACAGCCGAACACTGAAGCTTTCTTT. It specifies CASSPRGQPNTEAFF.